The following is a T cell receptor (beta chain) sequence with its context. The CDR3 spans 15 residues. Peripheral blood was drawn, around 9.4 milliliters per donor. The sample belongs to a study of blood T cells in healthy people across ages. Primers used in a second PCR of about 6 to 11 cycles were a sample-barcoded 5' primer and a J-beta primer mix. TCRdb reprocessed the 5' RACE reads with MiXCR, giving one entry per CDR3 protein. This table has roughly 1.5 million distinct CDR3 sequences, about 45% appearing once. Sequencing input: blood. This sequence originates from a woman between 18 and 30 years old in good health. The chain recombines TRBV21-1 with TRBJ1-6; the D call of TRBD1 is as the table states it, not checked on the DNA. TRBV21-1 is a pseudogene segment. The chain's CDR3 is CASARTGGMDSPLHF. CDR3 coding DNA: TGTGCCAGCGCCCGGACAGGGGGCATGGATTCACCCCTCCACTTT.